A single sample is the source of the 29 T cell receptor beta chains below, sequenced in a study of cytomegalovirus exposure and HLA in healthy donors. PCR was performed using 60 Vbeta and 13 Jbeta primers. This table comes from immunoSEQ multiplex PCR, and its TCRdb copy is limited to in-frame clones, with some not included. Of around 62,000 clones in the sample, just under 80% were seen once. Sequencing was performed on PBMCs. These receptors were taken from a man aged 35 to 55 in good health and CMV-seronegative.

This chain joins TRBV19 and TRBJ2-5; 8 bases agree with TRBD2. The V gene's germline CDR1 is LNHDA and CDR2 SQIVND (reference sequence). This CDR3 has 13 amino acids. The V gene end was trimmed by 6 bases and the J gene end by 4 bases; junction bases not matched to a gene: 4. Written as DNA, the CDR3 is TGTGCCAGTAGGCTAGCGGGTGGAGAGACCCAGTACTTC. It specifies CASRLAGGETQYF.

The V and J genes are TRBV28 and TRBJ1-6; D is possibly TRBD1 (6 bases). Germline assignment: CDR1 MDHEN and CDR2 SYDVKM. Deletions cut 5 bases from V and 10 bases from J, with 12 bases between. The CDR3 totals 13 residues. The chain's CDR3 is CASSLSDRSPLHF. The CDR3 DNA is TGTGCCAGCAGTCTTTCGGACAGATCACCCCTCCACTTT.

The chain has TRBV5-1 and TRBJ1-2; 9 bases align to TRBD1. V dropped 4 bases and J dropped 7; count of bases not matched to a gene: 11. This CDR3 is built from 15 residues. Germline lookup yields CDR1 SGHRS and CDR2 YFSETQ. The CDR3, as DNA: TGCGCCAGCAGCCCTAACCAACAGGGGGCGGCTGGCTACACCTTC. Its protein is CASSPNQQGAAGYTF.

This clone was observed once. This chain connects TRBV6-5 to TRBJ2-7, with 9 nucleotides matching TRBD2. Germline-derived CDR1 and CDR2 are MNHEY and SVGAGI. This CDR3 has 14 residues. After removal of 4 bases from V and 4 bases from J, the junction contained 5 bases not matched to a gene. The DNA for the CDR3 is TGTGCCAGCAGTTCCGGGACTAGCATGTACGAGCAGTACTTC. It encodes CASSSGTSMYEQYF.

This chain connects TRBV2 to TRBJ1-5, with D uncertain. CDR1 and CDR2 (germline): SNHLY, FYNNEI. The length of the CDR3 is 14 residues. Trimming removed 7 bases at V and 6 bases at J, with 16 bases between. CDR3 protein: CASTRRVEGQPQHF. Here the CDR3 DNA reads TGTGCCAGCACCCGACGGGTAGAGGGTCAGCCCCAGCATTTT.

In the case of this clone: The junction does not match germline at one end; this may be a read error. The CDR3 bases are TGTGCCAGCAGCTTGAGGTCAGGGGCATACACAGATACGCAGTGTTTT. Translating gives CASSLRSGAYTDTQCF. The chain has TRBV5-6 and TRBJ2-3, with a weak D call TRBD1 (6 bases). Germline V gene data show CDR1 as SGHDT and CDR2 as YYEEEE. This CDR3 has 16 residues.

The chain is built from TRBV2 and TRBJ1-5, with D perhaps matching TRBD1 (5 bases). Germline V lookup: CDR1 SNHLY, CDR2 FYNNEI. V lost 2 bases and J lost 3, with 20 bases in between. The CDR3 covers 18 residues. The CDR3 sequence is CASSEFASGGKANQPQHF. The CDR3 DNA sequence: TGTGCCAGCAGTGAATTTGCGTCGGGGGGAAAGGCCAATCAGCCCCAGCATTTT.

The chain recombines TRBV4-1 with TRBJ2-5; a weak D match, TRBD2 (5 bases). Looked up from germline, CDR1 is MGHRA and CDR2 is YSYEKL. CDR3 length equals 13 residues. V was shortened by 4 bases and J by 5 bases, with 11 bases between the two germline ends. The CDR3 DNA reads as TGCGCCAGCAGCCTGAACACGGGGGAGACCCAGTACTTC. Encoded protein: CASSLNTGETQYF.

The rearrangement links TRBV6-1 to TRBJ2-2, with D unresolved. Germline V gene data show CDR1 as MNHNS and CDR2 as SASEGT. The V and J ends lost 5 bases and 2 bases respectively, with 9 bases between them. This CDR3 has 14 residues. CDR3 nucleotide sequence: TGTGCCAGCAGTTCCCAAACAAACACCGGGGAGCTGTTTTTT. Translating it yields CASSSQTNTGELFF.

This chain links TRBV25-1 with TRBJ2-1, with 9 bases matching TRBD1. Germline V gene data show CDR1 as MGHDK and CDR2 as SYGVNS. V lost 6 bases, J lost 7 bases, and 13 bases stayed unmatched. The CDR3 has 16 residues. CDR3 loop: CASSINRGPTENEQFF. The CDR3 DNA reads TGTGCCAGCAGCATAAACAGGGGGCCCACGGAGAATGAGCAGTTCTTC. The variable domain in full, completed from reference TRBV25-1 and TRBJ2-1, reads EADIYQTPRYLVIGTGKKITLECSQTMGHDKMYWYQQDPGMELHLIHYSYGVNSTEKGDLSSESTVSRIRTEHFPLTLESARPSHTSQYLCASSINRGPTENEQFFGPGTRLTVL.

Remarks on this clone: Distinct nucleotide sequences in the sample also encode this CDR3. V gene TRBV27 combines with J gene TRBJ2-7; maybe TRBD1 (6 bases). The V end was cut by 2 bases, the J end by 3 bases, with 14 bases between. The CDR3 is 15 residues long. The germline gives CDR1 MNHEY, CDR2 SMNVEV (reference sequence). CDR3 DNA: TGTGCCAGCAGTTTAAAAGGGGGTGGTAACTACGAGCAGTACTTC. Its translation: CASSLKGGGNYEQYF.

The chain is built from TRBV5-1 and TRBJ2-7, with 9 bases lining up with TRBD1. The CDR3 covers 15 residues. With V trimmed by 4 bases and J by 4 bases, 9 bases remained unmatched. Per the germline V gene, CDR1 is SGHRS and CDR2 is YFSETQ. CDR3 bases: TGCGCCAGCAGCATATTCCGGGACAGGGTTTACGAGCAGTACTTC. This codes for CASSIFRDRVYEQYF.

The chain recombines TRBV5-3 with TRBJ2-1; 8 nucleotides agree with TRBD2. TRBV5-3 is designated an ORF whose function remains uncertain. This CDR3 comprises 15 residues. Germline trimming cut 0 bases from V and 6 bases from J; bases unmatched to any gene: 5. The chain's CDR3 is CARSLGAGDLNEQFF. The CDR3 region has the DNA TGTGCCAGAAGCTTGGGAGCGGGAGACCTCAATGAGCAGTTCTTC.

The rearrangement links TRBV29-1 to TRBJ2-7, with 7 nucleotides matching TRBD2. CDR3 length: 17 residues. The V gene end was trimmed by 4 bases and the J gene end by 6 bases; junction bases not matched to a gene: 21. Germline values: CDR1 SQVTM, CDR2 ANQGSEA. CDR3 bases: TGCAGCGTTGTGGGGGGGTGGGGGAGACGGGGCGGCCGCGAGCAGTACTTC. Translated: CSVVGGWGRRGGREQYF.

The chain couples TRBV10-3 to TRBJ2-3, with D maybe TRBD2 (6 bases). The V gene's germline CDR1 is ENHRY and CDR2 SYGVKD. CDR3 size: 12 residues. The germline V and J ends were trimmed by 11 bases and 0 bases, with 9 bases remaining between them. The CDR3 nucleotides are TGTGCCGGGGGGACTAGCACAGATACGCAGTATTTT. Protein sequence: CAGGTSTDTQYF.

This clone was counted once. This chain links TRBV5-6 with TRBJ2-3, with D tentatively TRBD2 (5 bases). Germline V lookup: CDR1 SGHDT, CDR2 YYEEEE. CDR3 length: 14 residues. The V gene lost 4 bases and the J gene lost 5 bases, with 14 bases spanning the gap. DNA for the CDR3: TGTGCCAGCAGCCCAACGCGGGCGGGAGATACGCAGTATTTT. It specifies CASSPTRAGDTQYF.

This chain links TRBV9 with TRBJ2-1; perhaps TRBD2 as D (6 bases). This CDR3 has 15 amino acids. The V and J ends lost 4 bases and 2 bases respectively, with 13 bases between them. The germline V gene encodes CDR1 SGDLS and CDR2 YYNGEE. The CDR3 bases are TGTGCCAGCAGCTCCTTAGGCGGGACCTACAATGAGCAGTTCTTC. It encodes CASSSLGGTYNEQFF.

The chain joins TRBV18 to TRBJ2-5, with 10 nucleotides matching TRBD1. With V trimmed by 4 bases and J by 5 bases, 4 bases remained unmatched. Per germline, CDR1 KGHSH and CDR2 LQKENI. This CDR3 spans 14 amino acids. This CDR3 is CASSRGTGAETQYF. CDR3 nucleotide sequence: TGTGCCAGCTCACGAGGGACAGGGGCCGAGACCCAGTACTTC.

This clone was observed a handful of times. At one boundary the junction diverges from the germline segment, which might be a read error. The rearrangement uses TRBV29-1 and TRBJ2-7, with 7 nucleotides matching TRBD2. The CDR3 spans 17 residues. From germline, CDR1 is SQVTM and CDR2 ANQGSEA. The CDR3 DNA follows: TGCAGGGTTGGGGGGGGGTGGGGGAGACGGGGCGGCCGCGAGCAGTACTTC. Translating it yields CRVGGGWGRRGGREQYF.

V and J are TRBV28 and TRBJ2-6; D is undetermined. The CDR3 runs to 12 residues. CDR1 MDHEN and CDR2 SYDVKM come from the germline V gene. V shed 3 bases and J shed 8 bases, with 5 bases lying between them. CDR3 nucleotide sequence: TGTGCCAGCAGTTTGGAGTCCAACGTCCTGACTTTC. It codes for CASSLESNVLTF.

The chain couples TRBV18 to TRBJ2-7; 7 bases align to TRBD1. J was trimmed by 3 bases and V by 5 bases; bases with no gene match: 13. Germline V CDR1 and CDR2: KGHSH, LQKENI. CDR3 size: 16 residues. The CDR3 reads CASSDNYRDRNYEQYF. Here the CDR3 DNA reads TGTGCCAGCTCAGATAACTACAGGGACAGAAACTACGAGCAGTACTTC.

The chain combines TRBV5-6 with TRBJ1-6; D not resolved. The V gene's germline CDR1 is SGHDT and CDR2 YYEEEE. This CDR3 region has 17 residues. Trimming stripped 0 bases from V and 1 base from J, with 11 bases between. CDR3 protein: CASSLGADWSYNSPLHF. The CDR3 DNA reads as TGTGCCAGCAGCTTGGGGGCGGACTGGTCCTATAATTCACCCCTCCACTTT.

J is TRBJ1-6 and V is TRBV4-1; 8 bases fit TRBD1. This CDR3 has 20 amino acids. Germline CDR1 and CDR2: MGHRA and YSYEKL. J was trimmed by 0 bases and V by 0 bases; bases with no gene match: 10. CDR3 loop: CASSQDWTGKRSSYNSPLHF. CDR3 in DNA: TGCGCCAGCAGCCAAGATTGGACAGGGAAAAGGAGCTCCTATAATTCACCCCTCCACTTT.

This chain joins TRBV29-1 and TRBJ1-4; maybe TRBD1 (6 bases). Germline-derived CDR1 and CDR2 are SQVTM and ANQGSEA. The CDR3 extends over 13 amino acids. V was pared by 7 bases and J by 3 bases, with 12 bases between. CDR3 bases: TGCAGCGCCGGACAGTCGCCTAATGAAAAACTGTTTTTT. Its protein product is CSAGQSPNEKLFF.

This chain joins TRBV9 and TRBJ2-3, with D possibly TRBD1 on 7 matching bases. The CDR3 totals 15 residues. V was clipped by 2 bases and J by 5 bases, with 15 bases between them. CDR1 is SGDLS, CDR2 YYNGEE, per germline. The CDR3, as DNA: TGTGCCAGCAGCGTCCAGGGGGGCTGGGGAGATACGCAGTATTTT. This gives the protein CASSVQGGWGDTQYF.

The chain is built from TRBV2 and TRBJ2-6, with D maybe TRBD2 (6 bases). Germline V gives CDR1 SNHLY, CDR2 FYNNEI. The V end lost 9 bases, the J end lost 0 bases, and 9 bases lay between the germline ends. The CDR3 totals 14 residues. This CDR3 is CARKAGSGANVLTF. For the CDR3, the DNA is TGTGCCAGGAAAGCGGGCTCTGGGGCCAACGTCCTGACTTTC.

This chain connects TRBV9 to TRBJ2-2, with D maybe TRBD2 (6 bases). The CDR3 covers 17 residues. Germline CDR1 is SGDLS and CDR2 is YYNGEE. Between the trimmed V and J ends, which lost 0 bases and 9 bases, there was a span of 21 bases. CDR3 sequence: CASSVDGSGRGKWELFF. In DNA form, the CDR3 reads TGTGCCAGCAGCGTAGATGGGAGCGGGCGCGGTAAATGGGAGCTGTTTTTT.

Here the CDR3 DNA reads TGTGCCAGCAGCTCGTCCAGGGTTTACGAGCAGTACTTC. It codes for CASSSSRVYEQYF. V is TRBV7-9 and J is TRBJ2-7, with a tentative D call TRBD1 (5 bases). Germline V gives CDR1 SEHNR, CDR2 FQNEAQ (reference sequence). The CDR3 extends over 13 amino acids. The V gene lost 4 bases and the J gene lost 4 bases, with 11 bases spanning the gap. Using reference TRBV7-9 and TRBJ2-7 for the parts outside the CDR3, the full variable domain is DTGVSQNPRHKITKRGQNVTFRCDPISEHNRLYWYRQTLGQGPEFLTYFQNEAQLEKSRLLSDRFSAERPKGSFSTLEIQRTEQGDSAMYLCASSSSRVYEQYFGPGTRLTVT.

The genes are TRBV6-5 and TRBJ2-2, with TRBD1 matching over 9 bases. Germline loops: CDR1 MNHEY, CDR2 SVGAGI. V lost 2 bases and J lost 5; bases outside the gene matches: 6. The CDR3 has 16 residues. The CDR3 loop is CASSYTPGQGTGELFF. The CDR3 region has the DNA TGTGCCAGCAGTTACACCCCGGGACAGGGAACCGGGGAGCTGTTTTTT.